One sample yielded the 26 T cell receptor beta chains listed below, sequenced in a study of Tregs in tolerant kidney transplant recipients. Using immunoSEQ multiplex PCR, the repertoire was profiled, and TCRdb retains in-frame clones only, with some absent. The table has around 63,000 clones, around 85% seen once; the top ten hold about 2.1%. The input for sequencing was Tregs from blood, taken before the transplant. The source of these receptors is a human donor who received a combined kidney and bone marrow transplant.

The chain combines TRBV27 with TRBJ1-6, with 10 positions matching TRBD1. V lost 5 bases and J lost 8; bases outside the gene matches: 6. The CDR3 extends over 15 amino acids. CDR1 is MNHEY, CDR2 SMNVEV, per germline (reference sequence). CDR3 in DNA: TGTGCCAGCAGTCCCCGGGACAGGGGTGATTCACCCCTCCACTTT. Amino acid sequence: CASSPRDRGDSPLHF.

This chain connects TRBV2 to TRBJ2-5; possibly TRBD1 or TRBD2 for D (6 bases each). V shed 4 bases and J shed 9 bases, with 15 bases lying between them. CDR3 length equals 13 residues. In germline, CDR1 is SNHLY, CDR2 FYNNEI. The CDR3, as DNA: TGTGCCAGCAGTGTGGACCTAAGGGGGGCCCAGTACTTC. Residues: CASSVDLRGAQYF.

The chain uses TRBV6-6 and TRBJ2-7; D unresolved. V dropped 6 bases and J dropped 5 bases, with 11 bases sitting between them. This CDR3 is 12 amino acids long. Germline V gene sequence: CDR1 MNHNY, CDR2 SVGAGI (reference sequence). CDR3 in DNA: TGTGCCAGCAGATCGACCCGGGACGAGCAGTACTTC. It is translated as CASRSTRDEQYF.

This clone was observed once. CDR3 nucleotide sequence: TGCGCCAGCAGCCAAGCTCTGAGGGGGGCGGGCACCGGGGAGCTGTTTTTT. It encodes CASSQALRGAGTGELFF. This chain links TRBV4-1 with TRBJ2-2, with D tentatively TRBD1 or TRBD2 (6 bases each). Looked up from germline, CDR1 is MGHRA and CDR2 is YSYEKL. The V end was cut by 1 base, the J end by 4 bases, with 16 bases between. This CDR3 is 17 amino acids long.

The chain is built from TRBV30 and TRBJ1-1, with a tentative D call TRBD1 (6 bases). V was clipped by 0 bases and J by 1 base, with 9 bases between them. CDR3 length: 14 residues. Looked up from germline, CDR1 is GTSNPN and CDR2 is SVGIG (reference sequence). The CDR3: CAWSVLQGNTEAFF. CDR3 sequence (DNA): TGTGCCTGGAGTGTACTACAGGGGAACACTGAAGCTTTCTTT.

This clone has just a few counts. The rearrangement links TRBV27 to TRBJ2-3, with 9 bases matching TRBD2. CDR3 length: 16 residues. The junction had 9 bases not matched to a gene; V was cut back by 3 bases and J by 5 bases. The germline gives CDR1 MNHEY, CDR2 SMNVEV (reference sequence). This CDR3 is CASSFKTSGGGDTQYF. The CDR3, as DNA: TGTGCCAGCAGTTTTAAGACTAGCGGTGGGGGAGATACGCAGTATTTT.

The CDR3 reads CASSSQPGYGYTF. CDR3 bases: TGTGCCAGCAGTTCCCAGCCTGGCTATGGCTACACCTTC. The chain uses TRBV28 and TRBJ1-2; no definite D call. This CDR3 comprises 13 residues. From germline, CDR1 is MDHEN and CDR2 SYDVKM. Trimming took off 4 bases at V and 4 bases at J, with 10 bases between the two ends.

The chain employs TRBV7-6 and TRBJ1-3; weak D call: TRBD1 (6 bases). V was trimmed by 2 bases and J by 4 bases, leaving 24 bases between them. The CDR3 length is 19 residues. Germline-derived CDR1 and CDR2 are SGHVS and FNYEAQ. CDR3 amino acids: CASSLTHPQLGGWGNTIYF. Here the CDR3 DNA reads TGTGCCAGCAGCTTAACCCATCCCCAATTGGGGGGCTGGGGAAACACCATATATTTT.

The chain joins TRBV19 to TRBJ1-6, with 9 bases lining up with TRBD1. The CDR3 has 17 amino acids. Unmatched junction bases numbered 15, after V lost 5 bases and J lost 10 bases. Looked up from germline, CDR1 is LNHDA and CDR2 is SQIVND (reference sequence). The CDR3 is CASSPRAGTGLASPLHF. DNA for the CDR3: TGTGCCAGTAGTCCCCGCGCCGGGACAGGGCTTGCCTCACCCCTCCACTTT.

The rearrangement joins TRBV2 to TRBJ1-1, with unresolved D. This CDR3 region has 14 residues. The V end lost 7 bases, the J end lost 0 bases, and 12 bases lay between the germline ends. Per germline, CDR1 SNHLY and CDR2 FYNNEI. CDR3 DNA sequence: TGTGCCAGCACGGAACGAACCTTGAACACTGAAGCTTTCTTT. Its protein product is CASTERTLNTEAFF.

The gene calls are TRBV15 and TRBJ1-2; 8 bases line up with TRBD1. The length of the CDR3 is 15 residues. Per germline, CDR1 LNHNV and CDR2 YYDKDF (reference sequence). V lost 3 bases and J lost 3; bases outside the gene matches: 6. The CDR3 nucleotides are TGTGCCACCAGCAGTCCTAGGACAGGGCACTATGGCTACACCTTC. Translated: CATSSPRTGHYGYTF.

The chain couples TRBV5-1 to TRBJ2-3; D unresolved. The germline CDR1 and CDR2 sequences are SGHRS and YFSETQ. V was shortened by 0 bases and J by 4 bases, with 3 bases between the two germline ends. The CDR3 is 12 amino acids. The CDR3 sequence: CASSLAADTQYF. In DNA form, the CDR3 reads TGCGCCAGCAGCTTGGCCGCAGATACGCAGTATTTT. The full variable domain, its missing parts supplied by reference TRBV5-1 and TRBJ2-3, is KAGVTQTPRYLIKTRGQQVTLSCSPISGHRSVSWYQQTPGQGLQFLFEYFSETQRNKGNFPGRFSGRQFSNSRSEMNVSTLELGDSALYLCASSLAADTQYFGPGTRLTVL.

The chain has TRBV4-1 and TRBJ1-2; D not certain. The germline V gene encodes CDR1 MGHRA and CDR2 YSYEKL. The CDR3 runs to 14 residues. Trimming cost V 1 base and J 4 bases, with 10 bases left between them. The CDR3 spells CASSQGSEVYGYTF. The CDR3, as DNA: TGCGCCAGCAGCCAAGGATCCGAGGTCTATGGCTACACCTTC.

The chain uses TRBV30 and TRBJ2-2; D not certain. The CDR3 sequence is 11 residues long. The V and J ends lost 0 bases and 7 bases respectively, with 3 bases between them. Germline V gene data show CDR1 as GTSNPN and CDR2 as SVGIG (reference sequence). This CDR3 reads CAWSVGGELFF. The CDR3 nucleotides are TGTGCCTGGAGTGTAGGCGGGGAGCTGTTTTTT.

The chain is built from TRBV2 and TRBJ2-7; D not certain. V lost 4 bases to trimming and J lost 5 bases, with 15 bases between them. CDR1 and CDR2 (germline): SNHLY, FYNNEI. This CDR3 has 14 residues. Here the CDR3 reads CASSGTARRNEQYF. CDR3 nucleotide sequence: TGTGCCAGCAGTGGGACGGCTCGGCGAAACGAGCAGTACTTC.

The V gene is TRBV7-9, the J gene TRBJ1-2; 8 bases agree with TRBD1. The ends lost 4 bases at V and 2 bases at J; junction bases unmatched: 6. The germline V gene encodes CDR1 SEHNR and CDR2 FQNEAQ (reference sequence). The CDR3 sequence is 15 residues long. CDR3 sequence (DNA): TGTGCCAGCAGCTCTCGGACAGGGACGAACTATGGCTACACCTTC. This translates into CASSSRTGTNYGYTF. Complete variable domain (other parts from reference TRBV7-9 and TRBJ1-2): DTGVSQNPRHKITKRGQNVTFRCDPISEHNRLYWYRQTLGQGPEFLTYFQNEAQLEKSRLLSDRFSAERPKGSFSTLEIQRTEQGDSAMYLCASSSRTGTNYGYTFGSGTRLTVV.

The chain recombines TRBV27 with TRBJ2-7; TRBD1 matches at 9 bases. Germline-derived CDR1 and CDR2 are MNHEY and SMNVEV (reference sequence). This CDR3 has 17 residues. V shed 2 bases and J 6 bases; nucleotides not matched to a gene: 14. This chain's CDR3 is CASSLSRVGTGLGEQYF. The CDR3 nucleotides are TGTGCCAGCAGTTTAAGTAGAGTAGGGACAGGGCTAGGCGAGCAGTACTTC.

DNA for the CDR3: TGTGCCTGGAGTTCAACCCGGACAGGCTATAGCTCCTACGAGCAGTACTTC. Protein product: CAWSSTRTGYSSYEQYF. The chain uses TRBV30 and TRBJ2-7; 7 bases line up with TRBD1. Germline CDR1 is GTSNPN and CDR2 is SVGIG (reference sequence). This CDR3 contains 17 residues. V was clipped by 2 bases and J by 0 bases; unmatched bases: 13.

The rearrangement uses TRBV2 and TRBJ2-3; D not resolved. V shed 6 bases and J shed 2 bases, with 9 bases lying between them. CDR1 SNHLY and CDR2 FYNNEI come from the germline V gene. This CDR3 comprises 13 residues. CDR3 residues: CASRTVYTDTQYF. Here the CDR3 DNA reads TGTGCCAGCAGGACTGTTTACACAGATACGCAGTATTTT.

The chain employs TRBV5-1 and TRBJ1-2; D call uncertain. The CDR3 contains 13 residues. The germline V gene encodes CDR1 SGHRS and CDR2 YFSETQ. V was cut by 5 bases and J by 4 bases, with 12 bases left in between. Here the CDR3 reads CASRPTVSYGYTF. In nucleotides, the CDR3 is TGCGCCAGCAGGCCAACAGTGTCCTATGGCTACACCTTC.

The chain is built from TRBV6-1 and TRBJ2-3; TRBD2 matches 7 bases. The CDR3 extends over 16 amino acids. Germline CDR1 is MNHNS and CDR2 is SASEGT. V lost 4 bases and J lost 6; bases outside the gene matches: 13. CDR3 coding DNA: TGTGCCAGCAGTGTTGGACCTAGCGGCGCACGCGATACGCAGTATTTT. This gives the protein CASSVGPSGARDTQYF.

The V call is TRBV10-2, the J call TRBJ2-3; no clear D. The germline V gene has CDR1 WSHSY and CDR2 SAAADI. The CDR3 extends over 13 amino acids. V was trimmed by 4 bases and J by 1 base, leaving 6 bases between them. The CDR3 nucleotides read TGCGCCAGCAGTGTAATTCGCACAGATACGCAGTATTTT. Translating it yields CASSVIRTDTQYF.

The chain has TRBV2 and TRBJ2-5, with a tentative D call TRBD2 (5 bases). The end of the DNA fits TRBJ2-7 better, so the J call may be wrong. Germline V gene sequence: CDR1 SNHLY, CDR2 FYNNEI. The CDR3 spans 15 residues. This CDR3 is CASSEGRTRSYEQYF. In DNA form, the CDR3 reads TGTGCCAGCAGTGAAGGGCGGACTCGGTCCTACGAGCAGTACTTC.

CDR3 nucleotides: TGCGCCAGCAGCCAGCTTCCCGGGACAGGGTACACTGAAGCTTTCTTT. It encodes CASSQLPGTGYTEAFF. J is TRBJ1-1 and V is TRBV4-3, with 9 bases aligning to TRBD1. The V gene's germline CDR1 is LGHNA and CDR2 YSLEER. V dropped 3 bases and J dropped 3; count of bases not matched to a gene: 8. This CDR3 contains 16 residues.

The chain carries TRBV5-6 and TRBJ2-7; perhaps D is TRBD1 or TRBD2 (6 bases each). Germline CDR1 is SGHDT and CDR2 is YYEEEE. V lost 3 bases to trimming and J lost 6 bases, with 16 bases between them. The CDR3 extends over 14 amino acids. DNA for the CDR3: TGTGCCAGCAGCTCCCTGAAACCGGGGGCCGAGCAGTACTTC. The encoded protein is CASSSLKPGAEQYF.

The chain couples TRBV9 to TRBJ2-2; TRBD1 matches at 9 bases. This CDR3 has 17 amino acids. With 0 bases clipped from V and 5 bases from J, the junction kept 8 bases outside the gene matches. Germline CDR1 SGDLS, CDR2 YYNGEE. In nucleotides, the CDR3 is TGTGCCAGCAGCGTAGAAAACAGGGGGCGGCGGACCGGGGAGCTGTTTTTT. This encodes CASSVENRGRRTGELFF.